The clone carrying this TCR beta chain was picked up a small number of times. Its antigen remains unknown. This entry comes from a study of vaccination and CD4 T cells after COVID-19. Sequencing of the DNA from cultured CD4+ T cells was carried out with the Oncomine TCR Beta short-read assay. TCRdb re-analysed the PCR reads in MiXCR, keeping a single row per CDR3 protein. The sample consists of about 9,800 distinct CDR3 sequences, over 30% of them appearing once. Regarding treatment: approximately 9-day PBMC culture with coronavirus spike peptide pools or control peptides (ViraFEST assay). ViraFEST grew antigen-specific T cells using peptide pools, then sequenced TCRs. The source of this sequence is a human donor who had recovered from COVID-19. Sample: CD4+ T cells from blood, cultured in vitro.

The CDR3: CASRPLTGDYEQYF. DNA for the CDR3: TGTGCCAGCAGGCCCCTGACAGGGGACTACGAGCAGTACTTC. This sequence joins TRBV2 and TRBJ2-7; the match to TRBD1 covers 8 bases. The length of the CDR3 is 14 residues. Germline CDR1 and CDR2: SNHLY and FYNNEI. V was pared by 6 bases and J by 3 bases, with 7 bases of the junction left unmatched.